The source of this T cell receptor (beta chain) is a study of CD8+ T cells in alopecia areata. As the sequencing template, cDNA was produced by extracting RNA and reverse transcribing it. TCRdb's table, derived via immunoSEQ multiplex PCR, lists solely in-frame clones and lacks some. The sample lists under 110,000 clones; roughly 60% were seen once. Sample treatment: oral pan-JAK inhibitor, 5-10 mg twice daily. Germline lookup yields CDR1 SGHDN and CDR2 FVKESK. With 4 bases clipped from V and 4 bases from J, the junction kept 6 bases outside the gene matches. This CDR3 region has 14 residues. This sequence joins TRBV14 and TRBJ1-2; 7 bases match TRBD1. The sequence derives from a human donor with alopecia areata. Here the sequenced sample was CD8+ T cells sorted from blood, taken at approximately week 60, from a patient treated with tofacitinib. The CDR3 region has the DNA TGTGCCAGCAGCCCGACAGGGACGGTCTATGGCTACACCTTC. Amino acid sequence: CASSPTGTVYGYTF. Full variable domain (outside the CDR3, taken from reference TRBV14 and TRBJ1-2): EAGVTQFPSHSVIEKGQTVTLRCDPISGHDNLYWYRRVMGKEIKFLLHFVKESKQDESGMPNNRFLAERTGGTYSTLKVQPAELEDSGVYFCASSPTGTVYGYTFGSGTRLTVV.